The 24 T cell receptor beta chains below were found in one sample sequenced in a study of cytomegalovirus exposure and HLA in healthy donors (TCRdb year 2017). The method was the immunoSEQ multiplex PCR assay. The table was pulled from immuneACCESS by TCRdb, which kept in-frame rearrangements only. Such tables lose some clones; where checked, under half of the loss comes from unresolved V genes, and the rest has no known cause. The sample table records 65,000 to 80,000 clones; approximately 94% of these occur just once. The ten biggest clones cover 2.5% to 4% of the sample. Sequenced input: PBMCs. The receptors here all came from a woman under 30 in good health and CMV-seropositive.

This chain links TRBV5-1 with TRBJ2-1; possibly TRBD1 for D (6 bases). V dropped 4 bases and J dropped 0 bases, with 17 bases sitting between them. Germline-derived CDR1 and CDR2 are SGHRS and YFSETQ. There are 17 residues in the CDR3. The CDR3 region has the DNA TGCGCCAGCAGCCAGGGACACCGGGGAAGCTCCTACAATGAGCAGTTCTTC. It encodes CASSQGHRGSSYNEQFF.

The V call is TRBV11-3, the J call TRBJ1-4; D gene unclear. The V and J ends lost 1 base and 3 bases respectively, with 6 bases between them. The CDR3 extends over 14 amino acids. The germline V gene encodes CDR1 SGHNT and CDR2 YENEEA. The CDR3 here is CASSLGGANEKLFF. The CDR3 nucleotides are TGTGCCAGCAGCTTAGGCGGTGCTAATGAAAAACTGTTTTTT.

The chain carries TRBV28 and TRBJ1-2, with a possible D match to TRBD1 (5 bases). Between the trimmed V and J ends, which lost 5 bases and 8 bases, there was a span of 21 bases. Germline V gives CDR1 MDHEN, CDR2 SYDVKM. CDR3 size: 15 residues. This chain's CDR3 is CASSPTWDGGFGYTF. CDR3 DNA: TGTGCCAGCAGTCCAACCTGGGACGGGGGGTTCGGCTACACCTTC.

The V gene is TRBV7-9, the J gene TRBJ1-1; D unresolved. V shed 5 bases and J shed 3 bases, with 13 bases lying between them. Per germline, CDR1 SEHNR and CDR2 FQNEAQ (reference sequence). The length of the CDR3 is 14 residues. The CDR3 DNA sequence: TGTGCCAGCAGCCGGTTCGAGGCAGACACTGAAGCTTTCTTT. Translated: CASSRFEADTEAFF.

This clone was seen only once. The genes are TRBV30 and TRBJ2-7, with 7 bases fitting TRBD1. J was trimmed by 2 bases and V by 3 bases; bases with no gene match: 10. The CDR3 consists of 15 residues. In germline, CDR1 is GTSNPN, CDR2 SVGIG (reference sequence). The DNA for the CDR3 is TGTGCCTGGAGCCCCGGGACAGATTCTACCTACGAGCAGTACTTC. This translates into CAWSPGTDSTYEQYF.

Of note for this clone: In the same sample, other DNA sequences code for this CDR3. V gene TRBV7-2 combines with J gene TRBJ1-1; 7 bases line up with TRBD1. Germline V CDR1 and CDR2: SGHTA, FQGNSA. The CDR3 sequence is 13 residues long. The junction had 4 bases not matched to a gene; V was cut back by 5 bases and J by 4 bases. CDR3 loop: CASSLGTATEAFF. The DNA for the CDR3 is TGTGCCAGCAGCCTCGGGACAGCCACTGAAGCTTTCTTT. Full variable domain (outside the CDR3, taken from reference TRBV7-2 and TRBJ1-1): GAGVSQSPSNKVTEKGKDVELRCDPISGHTALYWYRQSLGQGLEFLIYFQGNSAPDKSGLPSDRFSAERTGGSVSTLTIQRTQQEDSAVYLCASSLGTATEAFFGQGTRLTVV.

This clone appeared once. The V and J genes are TRBV6-5 and TRBJ1-1, with TRBD1 matching 7 bases. The germline V gene has CDR1 MNHEY and CDR2 SVGAGI. CDR3 size: 15 residues. J lost 2 bases, V lost 6 bases, and 9 bases had no gene match. The CDR3 DNA reads TGTGCCAGCAGCCTAACAGGGGATGGAAACACTGAAGCTTTCTTT. Protein: CASSLTGDGNTEAFF.

The chain combines TRBV5-1 with TRBJ1-1, with D unresolved. Trimming shortened V by 0 bases and J by 1 base, and 7 bases separated the two germline ends. The CDR3 spans 14 residues. In germline, CDR1 is SGHRS, CDR2 YFSETQ. The CDR3 sequence: CASSLVGANTEAFF. As DNA, the CDR3 is TGCGCCAGCAGCTTGGTGGGAGCGAACACTGAAGCTTTCTTT.

The J gene is TRBJ2-7, the V gene TRBV7-3; TRBD2 matches 14 bases. V shed 6 bases, J shed 7 bases, and the junction held 5 bases outside the gene matches. There are 14 residues in the CDR3. Germline CDR1 SGHTA, CDR2 FQGTGA. CDR3 sequence: CASSPGLAGAEQYF. DNA of the CDR3: TGTGCCAGCAGTCCGGGACTAGCGGGAGCGGAGCAGTACTTC.

The chain recombines TRBV6-6 with TRBJ2-7, with 7 bases lining up with TRBD1. This CDR3 has 13 residues. Germline assignment: CDR1 MNHNY and CDR2 SVGAGI (reference sequence). V trimming: 6 bases; J trimming: 2 bases; junction bases outside the gene matches: 4. The CDR3 loop reads CASSGTETYEQYF. Written as DNA, the CDR3 is TGTGCCAGCAGCGGGACAGAGACCTACGAGCAGTACTTC.

This chain joins TRBV6-5 and TRBJ2-7, with TRBD2 matching 13 bases. The CDR3 spans 16 residues. Germline assignment: CDR1 MNHEY and CDR2 SVGAGI. V lost 0 bases and J lost 7; bases outside the gene matches: 6. The CDR3: CASSYSGLAGAGEQYF. The CDR3 DNA reads as TGTGCCAGCAGTTACTCCGGACTAGCGGGAGCTGGGGAGCAGTACTTC.

The CDR3, as DNA: TGTGCCAGCAGCCGGACAGTGAAAGGTTATCAGCCCCAGCATTTT. Encoded protein: CASSRTVKGYQPQHF. The chain couples TRBV2 to TRBJ1-5; D is possibly TRBD1 (6 bases). In germline, CDR1 is SNHLY, CDR2 FYNNEI. This CDR3 comprises 15 residues. V lost 6 bases, J lost 5 bases, and 17 bases lay in between.

This chain connects TRBV28 to TRBJ1-4; TRBD1 agrees at 7 bases. CDR1 is MDHEN, CDR2 SYDVKM, per germline. V gave up 3 bases and J gave up 3 bases; unmatched junction bases: 1. The CDR3 loop spans 14 amino acids. The CDR3 loop is CASSFGQANEKLFF. The CDR3 coding sequence is TGTGCCAGCAGTTTCGGACAGGCTAATGAAAAACTGTTTTTT.

The chain employs TRBV18 and TRBJ2-5; tentative D call: TRBD2 (6 bases). Germline assignment: CDR1 KGHSH and CDR2 LQKENI. The CDR3 has 13 amino acids. V lost 3 bases and J 1 base, leaving 6 bases between the germline ends. CDR3 bases: TGTGCCAGCTCACCGGGGGGCCAAGAGACCCAGTACTTC. It specifies CASSPGGQETQYF.

The rearrangement links TRBV29-1 to TRBJ1-1, with 9 bases that match TRBD1. J was trimmed by 2 bases and V by 6 bases; bases with no gene match: 4. CDR1 and CDR2 (germline): SQVTM, ANQGSEA. There are 13 residues in the CDR3. CDR3 in DNA: TGCAGCGTCCAGACAGGGGGAAACACTGAAGCTTTCTTT. This codes for CSVQTGGNTEAFF.

The chain is built from TRBV19 and TRBJ1-2; TRBD1 is a possible D gene (5 bases). V was shortened by 2 bases and J by 3 bases, with 7 bases between the two germline ends. Germline CDR1 reads LNHDA; CDR2 reads SQIVND (reference sequence). There are 13 residues in the CDR3. CDR3 loop: CASSIWGDYGYTF. The CDR3 DNA follows: TGTGCCAGTAGTATATGGGGCGACTATGGCTACACCTTC.

This clone is a singleton in its sample. The V gene is TRBV11-3, the J gene TRBJ2-7; 8 nucleotides line up with TRBD1. CDR1 is SGHNT and CDR2 is YENEEA in the germline V gene. Trimming at V came to 1 base and at J to 4 bases, leaving 0 bases not matched to a gene. The CDR3 runs 13 residues. CDR3 sequence reads: CASSLGTGYEQYF. The CDR3 DNA reads as TGTGCCAGCAGCTTAGGGACAGGGTACGAGCAGTACTTC.

The V gene is TRBV15, the J gene TRBJ2-3; possibly TRBD1 for D (5 bases). This CDR3 comprises 14 residues. Trimming cost V 6 bases and J 1 base, with 11 bases left between them. CDR1 is LNHNV, CDR2 YYDKDF, per germline (reference sequence). CDR3 region: CATSLGAGTDTQYF. The CDR3 bases are TGTGCCACCAGTCTAGGGGCGGGCACAGATACGCAGTATTTT.

This sequence joins TRBV4-1 and TRBJ2-5; 7 bases are shared with TRBD1. The J call may be wrong; the DNA end is better matched by TRBJ2-7. The CDR3 extends over 16 amino acids. The germline CDR1 and CDR2 sequences are MGHRA and YSYEKL. CDR3: CASSHALDRSSYEQYF. As DNA, the CDR3 is TGCGCCAGCAGCCATGCGTTGGACAGGTCCTCCTACGAGCAGTACTTC.

This chain links TRBV4-2 with TRBJ1-5, with 9 positions matching TRBD1. After removal of 0 bases from V and 5 bases from J, the junction contained 5 bases not matched to a gene. CDR3 length: 16 amino acids. Germline CDR1 is LGHNA and CDR2 is YNFKEQ. The DNA of the CDR3 is TGTGCCAGCAGCCAAGACGACAGGGGGGAAGATCAGCCCCAGCATTTT. It specifies CASSQDDRGEDQPQHF.

This clone was observed a single time. This chain links TRBV7-2 with TRBJ2-2, with D tentatively TRBD1 (6 bases). The CDR3 is 15 residues long. V lost 1 base and J 3 bases, leaving 9 bases between the germline ends. Per germline, CDR1 SGHTA and CDR2 FQGNSA. CDR3 loop: CASSLVNRDTGELFF. CDR3 nucleotides: TGTGCCAGCAGCTTAGTGAACAGGGACACCGGGGAGCTGTTTTTT.

This chain links TRBV2 with TRBJ1-1, with TRBD1 matching 8 bases. Germline values: CDR1 SNHLY, CDR2 FYNNEI. This CDR3 is 14 amino acids long. V dropped 6 bases and J dropped 1; count of bases not matched to a gene: 4. The CDR3 sequence is CASSPGTGNTEAFF. The CDR3 nucleotides read TGTGCCAGCAGCCCCGGGACAGGGAACACTGAAGCTTTCTTT.

The chain joins TRBV5-1 to TRBJ2-1, with 12 bases identical to TRBD1. After removal of 5 bases from V and 7 bases from J, the junction contained 7 bases not matched to a gene. Per the germline V gene, CDR1 is SGHRS and CDR2 is YFSETQ. This CDR3 is built from 15 residues. The CDR3 loop is CASSSGTGGMNEQFF. The CDR3 DNA follows: TGCGCCAGCAGTTCCGGGACAGGGGGCATGAATGAGCAGTTCTTC.

The chain employs TRBV18 and TRBJ2-3, with D possibly matching TRBD2 (5 bases). Trimming stripped 3 bases from V and 2 bases from J, with 12 bases between. Germline loops: CDR1 KGHSH, CDR2 LQKENI. The CDR3 consists of 15 residues. The CDR3 coding sequence is TGTGCCAGCTCACCCCCGGGGATCAACACAGATACGCAGTATTTT. As protein: CASSPPGINTDTQYF.